The clone carrying this T cell receptor beta chain occurred many times. The sample comes from a study of Graves' ophthalmopathy and Graves' hyperthyroidism. Germline V gene data show CDR1 as LGHNA and CDR2 as YNFKEQ. The V end lost 1 base, the J end lost 5 bases, and 3 bases lay between the germline ends. This CDR3 is built from 12 residues. Amplification of the TCR beta CDR3 regions used RNA transcripts (as template). In the first round, RT-PCR was carried out with HTBI primers, and a multiplex PCR formed the second round. TCRdb reprocessed the multiplex PCR reads via MiXCR and lists one record per CDR3 protein. Found here are about 640,000 distinct CDR3 sequences, under 50% of them singletons; the top ten hold 3% to 3.5%.

The chain has TRBV4-2 and TRBJ1-5; the D is unclear. Sequencing was carried out using peripheral blood. The sequence derives from an adult man with Graves' ophthalmopathy. CDR3 region: CASSQADQPQHF. CDR3 DNA sequence: TGTGCCAGCAGCCAAGCCGATCAGCCCCAGCATTTT.